A selection of T cell receptor beta chains follows, all from one sample in a study of cytomegalovirus exposure and HLA in healthy donors. This table comes from immunoSEQ multiplex PCR, and its TCRdb copy is limited to in-frame clones, with some not included. This table holds 150,000 to 170,000 clones, about 86% found once. Sequenced material: PBMCs. The receptor set was obtained from a human donor in good health. CDR3s include the opening cysteine and the closing phenylalanine or tryptophan. Each record gives: J gene, clone size, V gene, D gene, CDR3 DNA, CDR3 protein. The D gene is left open where the match is weak. Where a row states a size, it is once, few, many or the class of an expanded clone; other rows omit it.

j_call: TRBJ2-7; clone_size: .; v_call: TRBV13; d_call: TRBD2; cdr3_nt: TGTGCCAGCAGCTTAGAAGGACTAGCGGGAGGGTCGCCCCGTTACGAGCAGTACTTC; cdr3_aa: CASSLEGLAGGSPRYEQYF
j_call: TRBJ2-7; clone_size: .; v_call: TRBV28; d_call: .; cdr3_nt: TGTGCCAGCAGTTTAGGAGGGGGCCACGAGCAGTACTTC; cdr3_aa: CASSLGGGHEQYF
j_call: TRBJ2-1; clone_size: .; v_call: TRBV4-2; d_call: .; cdr3_nt: TGTGCCAGCAGCCAGGGAGGATACAATGAGCAGTTCTTC; cdr3_aa: CASSQGGYNEQFF
j_call: TRBJ2-1; clone_size: .; v_call: TRBV27; d_call: .; cdr3_nt: TGTGCCAGCAGTTTAGGACTGGCTGGTGAGCAGTTCTTC; cdr3_aa: CASSLGLAGEQFF
j_call: TRBJ1-5; clone_size: many; v_call: TRBV2; d_call: TRBD1; cdr3_nt: TGTGCCAGCAGTGTTCAGGGGGGAAATCAGCCCCAGCATTTT; cdr3_aa: CASSVQGGNQPQHF
j_call: TRBJ2-7; clone_size: .; v_call: TRBV25-1; d_call: .; cdr3_nt: TGTGCCAGCAGTGCGGACAGAATTTACTCCTACGAGCAGTACTTC; cdr3_aa: CASSADRIYSYEQYF
j_call: TRBJ1-6; clone_size: few; v_call: TRBV13; d_call: .; cdr3_nt: TGTGCCAGCAGCTTAGGCCTTGCAGGGCCGGTGCACTTT; cdr3_aa: CASSLGLAGPVHF
j_call: TRBJ2-2; clone_size: .; v_call: TRBV5-1; d_call: .; cdr3_nt: TGCGCCAGCAGCCGGGACACCGGGGAGCTGTTTTTT; cdr3_aa: CASSRDTGELFF
j_call: TRBJ1-1; clone_size: .; v_call: TRBV12-5; d_call: .; cdr3_nt: TGTGCTAGCCGGAGACTGGCGAACACTGAAGCTTTCTTT; cdr3_aa: CASRRLANTEAFF
j_call: TRBJ2-5; clone_size: .; v_call: TRBV27; d_call: .; cdr3_nt: TGTGCCAGCAGTAGCGGAGAAGAGACCCAGTACTTC; cdr3_aa: CASSSGEETQYF
j_call: TRBJ1-4; clone_size: few; v_call: TRBV4-3; d_call: .; cdr3_nt: TGCGCCAGCAGCGCGGGTGGGGACTTGAAAAAACTGTTTTTT; cdr3_aa: CASSAGGDLKKLFF